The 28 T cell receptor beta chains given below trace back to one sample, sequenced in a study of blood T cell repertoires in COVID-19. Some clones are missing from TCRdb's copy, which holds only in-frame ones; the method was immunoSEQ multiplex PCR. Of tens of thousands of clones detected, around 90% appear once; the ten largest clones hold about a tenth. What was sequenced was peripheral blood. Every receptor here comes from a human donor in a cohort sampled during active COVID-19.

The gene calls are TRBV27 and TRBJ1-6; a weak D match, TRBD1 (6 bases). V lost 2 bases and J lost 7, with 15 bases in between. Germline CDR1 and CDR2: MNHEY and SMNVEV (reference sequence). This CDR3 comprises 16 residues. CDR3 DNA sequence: TGTGCCAGCAGTTTAATAGCCCAGGGGTCGAATTCACCCCTCCACTTT. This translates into CASSLIAQGSNSPLHF.

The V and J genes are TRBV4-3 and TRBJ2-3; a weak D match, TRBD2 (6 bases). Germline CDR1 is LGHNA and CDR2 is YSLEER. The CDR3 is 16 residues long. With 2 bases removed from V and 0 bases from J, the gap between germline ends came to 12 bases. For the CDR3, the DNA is TGCGCCAGCAGCCAATTGCTCGGGGGAAGCACAGATACGCAGTATTTT. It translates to CASSQLLGGSTDTQYF.

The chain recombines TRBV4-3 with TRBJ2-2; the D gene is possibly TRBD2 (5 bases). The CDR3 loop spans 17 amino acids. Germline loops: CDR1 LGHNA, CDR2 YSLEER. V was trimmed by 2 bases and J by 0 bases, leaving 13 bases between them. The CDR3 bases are TGCGCCAGCAGCCAAAGGCCTAGCAGATCGAACACCGGGGAGCTGTTTTTT. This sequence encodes CASSQRPSRSNTGELFF.

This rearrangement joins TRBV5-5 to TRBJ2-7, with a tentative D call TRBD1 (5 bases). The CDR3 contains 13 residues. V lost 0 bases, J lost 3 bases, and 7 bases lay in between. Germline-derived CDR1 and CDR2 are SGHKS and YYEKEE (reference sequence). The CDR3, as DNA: TGTGCCAGCAGCTTGGGGACATTCTACGAGCAGTACTTC. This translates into CASSLGTFYEQYF.

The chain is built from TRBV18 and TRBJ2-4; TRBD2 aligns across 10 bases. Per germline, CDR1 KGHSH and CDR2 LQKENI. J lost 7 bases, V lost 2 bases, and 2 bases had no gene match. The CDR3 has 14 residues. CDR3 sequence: CASSPSGRGNIQYF. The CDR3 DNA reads TGTGCCAGCTCACCAAGCGGGAGGGGGAACATTCAGTACTTC. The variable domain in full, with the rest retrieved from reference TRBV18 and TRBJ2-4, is NAGVMQNPRHLVRRRGQEARLRCSPMKGHSHVYWYRQLPEEGLKFMVYLQKENIIDESGMPKERFSAEFPKEGPSILRIQQVVRGDSAAYFCASSPSGRGNIQYFGAGTRLSVL.

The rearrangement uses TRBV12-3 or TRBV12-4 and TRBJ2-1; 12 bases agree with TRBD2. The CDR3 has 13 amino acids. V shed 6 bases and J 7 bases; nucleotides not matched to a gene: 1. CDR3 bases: TGTGCCAGCAGACTAGCGGGAGGTAATGAGCAGTTCTTC. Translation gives CASRLAGGNEQFF.

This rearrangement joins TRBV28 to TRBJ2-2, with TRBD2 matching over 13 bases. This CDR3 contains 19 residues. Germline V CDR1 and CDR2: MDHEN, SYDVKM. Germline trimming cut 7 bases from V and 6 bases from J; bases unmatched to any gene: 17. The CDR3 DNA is TGTGCCAGCACCCCTACTGTCCGGACTAGCGGGAGTATTCCCGGGGAGCTGTTTTTT. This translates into CASTPTVRTSGSIPGELFF.

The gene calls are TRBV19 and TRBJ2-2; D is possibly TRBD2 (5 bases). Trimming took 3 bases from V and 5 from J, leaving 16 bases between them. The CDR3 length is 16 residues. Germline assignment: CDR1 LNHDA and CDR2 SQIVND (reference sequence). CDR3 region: CASSILPGRKTGELFF. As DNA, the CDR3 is TGTGCCAGTAGTATCCTCCCGGGAAGGAAGACCGGGGAGCTGTTTTTT.

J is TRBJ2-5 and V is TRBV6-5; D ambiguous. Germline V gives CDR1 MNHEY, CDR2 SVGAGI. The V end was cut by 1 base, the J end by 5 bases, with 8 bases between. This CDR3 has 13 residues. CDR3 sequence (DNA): TGTGCCAGCAGTTACTACTTGCACGAGACCCAGTACTTC. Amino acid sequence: CASSYYLHETQYF.

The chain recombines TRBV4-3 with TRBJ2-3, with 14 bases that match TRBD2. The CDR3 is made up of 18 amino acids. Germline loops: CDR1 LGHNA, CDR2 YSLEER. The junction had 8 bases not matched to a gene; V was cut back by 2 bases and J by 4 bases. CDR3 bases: TGCGCCAGCAGCCAATGGGGACTAGCGGGAGAAGCTGCAGATACGCAGTATTTT. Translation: CASSQWGLAGEAADTQYF.

DNA for the CDR3: TGTGCCAGCAGCTTAACCGGGACAGGGGGTGTGAAGTCCTACGAGCAGTACTTC. Its translation is CASSLTGTGGVKSYEQYF. The chain couples TRBV7-3 to TRBJ2-7; the match to TRBD1 covers 11 bases. The CDR3 covers 18 residues. Germline values: CDR1 SGHTA, CDR2 FQGTGA. Trimming took 0 bases from V and 1 from J; bases not matched to a gene: 8.

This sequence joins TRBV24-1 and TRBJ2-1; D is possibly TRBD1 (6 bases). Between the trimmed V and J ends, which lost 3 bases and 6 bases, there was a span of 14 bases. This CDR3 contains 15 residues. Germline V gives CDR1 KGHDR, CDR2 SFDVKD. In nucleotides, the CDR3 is TGTGCCACCAGTGATGTGGGGGCTAATATCAATGAGCAGTTCTTC. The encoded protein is CATSDVGANINEQFF.

In DNA form, the CDR3 reads TGTGCCAGCAGTCCCAGGGCGGACTACAATGAGCAGTTCTTC. This codes for CASSPRADYNEQFF. The chain links TRBV6-2 or TRBV6-3 to TRBJ2-1; D is possibly TRBD1 (5 bases). Germline V gene data show CDR1 as MNHEY and CDR2 as SVGEGT. This CDR3 is built from 14 residues. V was pared by 5 bases and J by 3 bases, with 11 bases between.

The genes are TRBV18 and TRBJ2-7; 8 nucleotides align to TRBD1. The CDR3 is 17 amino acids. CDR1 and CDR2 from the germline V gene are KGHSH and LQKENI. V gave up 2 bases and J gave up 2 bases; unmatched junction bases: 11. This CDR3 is CASSPVGTGQVTYEQYF. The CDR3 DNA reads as TGTGCCAGCTCACCAGTGGGAACGGGACAGGTAACCTACGAGCAGTACTTC. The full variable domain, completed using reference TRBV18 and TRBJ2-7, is NAGVMQNPRHLVRRRGQEARLRCSPMKGHSHVYWYRQLPEEGLKFMVYLQKENIIDESGMPKERFSAEFPKEGPSILRIQQVVRGDSAAYFCASSPVGTGQVTYEQYFGPGTRLTVT.

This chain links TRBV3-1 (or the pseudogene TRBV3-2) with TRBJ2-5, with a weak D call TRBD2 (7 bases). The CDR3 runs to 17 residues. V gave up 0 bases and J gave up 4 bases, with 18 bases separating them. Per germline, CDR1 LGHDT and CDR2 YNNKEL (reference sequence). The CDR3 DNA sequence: TGTGCCAGCAGCCAAGATGGGGGACGGGGGGCCATAGAGACCCAGTACTTC. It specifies CASSQDGGRGAIETQYF.

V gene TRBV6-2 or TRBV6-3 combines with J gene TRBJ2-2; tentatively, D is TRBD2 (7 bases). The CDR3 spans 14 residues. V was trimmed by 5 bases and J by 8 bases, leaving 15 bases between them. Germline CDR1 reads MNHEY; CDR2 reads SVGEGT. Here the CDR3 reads CASSPKGGSGELFF. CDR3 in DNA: TGTGCCAGCAGTCCGAAGGGGGGGTCGGGGGAGCTGTTTTTT.

CDR3 amino acids: CASLSRTGAYGYTF. CDR3 sequence (DNA): TGTGCCAGTTTGTCTAGAACCGGAGCCTATGGCTACACCTTC. V usage is TRBV28 and J usage is TRBJ1-2, with unresolved D. The CDR3 spans 14 residues. The germline V gene has CDR1 MDHEN and CDR2 SYDVKM. Deletions cut 9 bases from V and 4 bases from J, with 18 bases between.

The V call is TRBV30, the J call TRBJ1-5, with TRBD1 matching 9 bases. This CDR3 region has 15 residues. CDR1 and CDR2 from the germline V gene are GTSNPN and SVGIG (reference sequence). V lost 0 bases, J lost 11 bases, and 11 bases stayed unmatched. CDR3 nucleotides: TGTGCCTGGAGTGTAACCCGGGACAGGGCGGTAGCCCAGCATTTT. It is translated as CAWSVTRDRAVAQHF.

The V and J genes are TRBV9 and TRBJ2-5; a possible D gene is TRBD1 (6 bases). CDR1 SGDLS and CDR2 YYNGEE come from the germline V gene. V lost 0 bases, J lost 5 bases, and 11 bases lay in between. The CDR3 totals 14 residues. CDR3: CASSVGGGKETQYF. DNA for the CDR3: TGTGCCAGCAGCGTAGGAGGGGGAAAGGAGACCCAGTACTTC. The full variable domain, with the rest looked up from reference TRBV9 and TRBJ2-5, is DSGVTQTPKHLITATGQRVTLRCSPRSGDLSVYWYQQSLDQGLQFLIQYYNGEERAKGNILERFSAQQFPDLHSELNLSSLELGDSALYFCASSVGGGKETQYFGPGTRLLVL.

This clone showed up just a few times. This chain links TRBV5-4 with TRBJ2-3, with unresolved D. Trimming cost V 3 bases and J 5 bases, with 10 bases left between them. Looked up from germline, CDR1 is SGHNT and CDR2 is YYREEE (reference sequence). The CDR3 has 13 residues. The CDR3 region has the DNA TGTGCCAGCAGCTCCGCGGAGCGAGATACGCAGTATTTT. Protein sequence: CASSSAERDTQYF. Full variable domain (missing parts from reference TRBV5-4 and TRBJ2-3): ETGVTQSPTHLIKTRGQQVTLRCSSQSGHNTVSWYQQALGQGPQFIFQYYREEENGRGNFPPRFSGLQFPNYSSELNVNALELDDSALYLCASSSAERDTQYFGPGTRLTVL.

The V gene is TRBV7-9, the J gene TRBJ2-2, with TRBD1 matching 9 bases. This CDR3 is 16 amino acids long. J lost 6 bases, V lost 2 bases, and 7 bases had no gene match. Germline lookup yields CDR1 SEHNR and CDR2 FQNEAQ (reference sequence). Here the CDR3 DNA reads TGTGCCAGCAGCTTACTCGATCGACAGGGGGCCGGGGAGCTGTTTTTT. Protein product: CASSLLDRQGAGELFF.

The CDR3 spells CSADREADTQYF. DNA for the CDR3: TGCAGCGCCGACAGGGAGGCAGATACGCAGTATTTT. V usage is TRBV29-1 and J usage is TRBJ2-3; D is perhaps TRBD1 (7 bases). Between the trimmed V and J ends, which lost 7 bases and 4 bases, there was a span of 12 bases. Germline values: CDR1 SQVTM, CDR2 ANQGSEA. There are 12 residues in the CDR3.

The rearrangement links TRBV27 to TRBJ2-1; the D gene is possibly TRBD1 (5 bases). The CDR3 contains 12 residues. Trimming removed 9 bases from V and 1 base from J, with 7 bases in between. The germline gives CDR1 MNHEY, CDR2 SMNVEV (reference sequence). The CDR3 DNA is TGTGCCAGACAGGTATCCTACAATGAGCAGTTCTTC. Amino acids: CARQVSYNEQFF.

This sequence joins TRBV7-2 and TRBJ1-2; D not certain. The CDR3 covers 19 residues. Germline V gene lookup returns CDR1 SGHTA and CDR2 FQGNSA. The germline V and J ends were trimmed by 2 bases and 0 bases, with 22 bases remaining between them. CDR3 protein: CASSLRRLAETQPNYGYTF. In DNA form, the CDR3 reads TGTGCCAGCAGCTTAAGAAGATTGGCCGAGACACAACCTAACTATGGCTACACCTTC.

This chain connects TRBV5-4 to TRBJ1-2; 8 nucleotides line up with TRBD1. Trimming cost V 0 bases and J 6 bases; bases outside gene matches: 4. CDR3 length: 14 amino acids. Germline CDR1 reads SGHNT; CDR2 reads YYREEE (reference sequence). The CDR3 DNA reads TGTGCCAGCAGCTTGGTCAGGGGGCGACATGGCTACACCTTC. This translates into CASSLVRGRHGYTF. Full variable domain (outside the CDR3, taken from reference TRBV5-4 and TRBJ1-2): ETGVTQSPTHLIKTRGQQVTLRCSSQSGHNTVSWYQQALGQGPQFIFQYYREEENGRGNFPPRFSGLQFPNYSSELNVNALELDDSALYLCASSLVRGRHGYTFGSGTRLTVV.

The DNA of the CDR3 is TGTGCCAGCACCCATTGGGCAACCTACGAGCAGTACTTC. This codes for CASTHWATYEQYF. The chain combines TRBV25-1 with TRBJ2-7, with D unresolved. V was pared by 7 bases and J by 2 bases, with 12 bases between. Per germline, CDR1 MGHDK and CDR2 SYGVNS. The CDR3 contains 13 residues.

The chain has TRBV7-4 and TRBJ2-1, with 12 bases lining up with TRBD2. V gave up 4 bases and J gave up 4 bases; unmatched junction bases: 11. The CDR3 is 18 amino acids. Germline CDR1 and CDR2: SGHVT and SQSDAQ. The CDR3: CASSCVTSGSVGYNEQFF. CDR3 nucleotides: TGTGCCAGCAGCTGCGTGACTAGCGGGAGCGTGGGGTACAATGAGCAGTTCTTC.

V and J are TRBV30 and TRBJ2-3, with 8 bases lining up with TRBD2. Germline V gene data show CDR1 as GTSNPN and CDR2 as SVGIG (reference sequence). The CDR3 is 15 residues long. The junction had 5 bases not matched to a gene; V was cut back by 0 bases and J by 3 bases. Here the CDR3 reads CAWSVSGSTTDTQYF. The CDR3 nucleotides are TGTGCCTGGAGTGTAAGCGGGAGTACGACAGATACGCAGTATTTT. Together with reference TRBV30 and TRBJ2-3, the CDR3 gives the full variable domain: SQTIHQWPATLVQPVGSPLSLECTVEGTSNPNLYWYRQAAGRGLQLLFYSVGIGQISSEVPQNLSASRPQDRQFILSSKKLLLSDSGFYLCAWSVSGSTTDTQYFGPGTRLTVL.